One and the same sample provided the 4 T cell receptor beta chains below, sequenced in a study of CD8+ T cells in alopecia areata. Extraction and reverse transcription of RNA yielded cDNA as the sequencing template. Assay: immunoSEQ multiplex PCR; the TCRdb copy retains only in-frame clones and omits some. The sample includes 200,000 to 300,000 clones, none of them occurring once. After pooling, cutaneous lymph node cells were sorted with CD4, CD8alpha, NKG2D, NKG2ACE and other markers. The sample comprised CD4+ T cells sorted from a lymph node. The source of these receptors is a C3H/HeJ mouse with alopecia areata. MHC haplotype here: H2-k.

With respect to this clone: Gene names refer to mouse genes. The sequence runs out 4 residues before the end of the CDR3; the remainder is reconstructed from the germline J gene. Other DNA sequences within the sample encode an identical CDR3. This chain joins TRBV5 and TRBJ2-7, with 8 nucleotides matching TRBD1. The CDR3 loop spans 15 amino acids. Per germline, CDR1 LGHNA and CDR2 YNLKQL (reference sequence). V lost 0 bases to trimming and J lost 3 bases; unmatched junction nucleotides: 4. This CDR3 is CASSQDDRGGYEQYF. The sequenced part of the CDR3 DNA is TGTGCCAGCAGCCAAGATGACAGGGGAGGCTAT.

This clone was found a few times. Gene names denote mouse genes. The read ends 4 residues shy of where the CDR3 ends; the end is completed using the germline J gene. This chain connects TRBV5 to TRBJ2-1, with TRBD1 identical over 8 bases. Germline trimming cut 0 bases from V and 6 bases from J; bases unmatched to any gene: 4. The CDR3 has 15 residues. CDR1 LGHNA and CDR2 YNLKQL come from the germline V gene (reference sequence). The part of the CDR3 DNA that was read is TGTGCCAGCAGCCAAGATAGGGACAGGAGTGCT. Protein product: CASSQDRDRSA. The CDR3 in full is CASSQDRDRSAEQFF.

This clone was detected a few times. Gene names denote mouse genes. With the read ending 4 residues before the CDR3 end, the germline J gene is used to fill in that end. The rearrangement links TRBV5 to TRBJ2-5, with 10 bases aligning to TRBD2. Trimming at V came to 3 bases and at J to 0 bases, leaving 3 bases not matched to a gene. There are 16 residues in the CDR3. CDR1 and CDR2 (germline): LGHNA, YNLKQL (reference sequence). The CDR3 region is CASSHGTGANQDTQYF. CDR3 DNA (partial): TGTGCCAGCAGCCACGGGACTGGGGCTAACCAAGAC.

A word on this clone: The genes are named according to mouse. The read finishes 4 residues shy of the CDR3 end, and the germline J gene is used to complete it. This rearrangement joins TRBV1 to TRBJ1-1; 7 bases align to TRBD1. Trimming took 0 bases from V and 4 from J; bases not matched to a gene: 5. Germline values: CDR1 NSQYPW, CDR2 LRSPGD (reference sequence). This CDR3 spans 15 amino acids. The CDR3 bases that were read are TGCACCTGCAGTGCAGATCCGGGACAGTTCACA. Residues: CTCSADPGQFT. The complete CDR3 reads CTCSADPGQFTEVFF.